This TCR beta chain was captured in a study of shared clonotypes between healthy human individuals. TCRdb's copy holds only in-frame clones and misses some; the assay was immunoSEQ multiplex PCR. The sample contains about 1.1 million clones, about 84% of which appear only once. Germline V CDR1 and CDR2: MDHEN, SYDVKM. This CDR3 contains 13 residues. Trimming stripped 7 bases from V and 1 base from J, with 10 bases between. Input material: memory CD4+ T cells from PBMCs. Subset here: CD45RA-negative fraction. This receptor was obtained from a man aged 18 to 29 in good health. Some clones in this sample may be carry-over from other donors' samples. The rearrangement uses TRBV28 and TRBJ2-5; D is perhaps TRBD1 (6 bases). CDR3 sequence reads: CASTNRVQETQYF. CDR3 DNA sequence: TGTGCCAGCACAAACAGGGTCCAAGAGACCCAGTACTTC.